Each of the 3 T cell receptor beta chains below was sequenced from the same sample in a study of control samples from healthy donors and cancer patients. Using immunoSEQ multiplex PCR, the repertoire was profiled, and TCRdb retains in-frame clones only, with some absent. This sample yields about 40,000 clones, of which 92% are seen a single time; around 3.6% belongs to the top ten. Material for sequencing was blood. The receptors originated from a woman between 50 and 59 years old in good health.

In DNA, the CDR3 is TGCGCCAGCAGCTCGGGACAGAACACCGGGGAGCTGTTTTTT. This translates into CASSSGQNTGELFF. V usage is TRBV5-1 and J usage is TRBJ2-2; a possible D gene is TRBD1 (6 bases). Trimming took off 3 bases at V and 1 base at J, with 7 bases between the two ends. The CDR3 has 14 amino acids. Germline V lookup: CDR1 SGHRS, CDR2 YFSETQ.

This chain joins TRBV10-3 and TRBJ1-2; 8 nucleotides match TRBD1. The germline V gene encodes CDR1 ENHRY and CDR2 SYGVKD. The CDR3 loop spans 14 amino acids. V shed 2 bases, J shed 8 bases, and the junction held 7 bases outside the gene matches. In nucleotides, the CDR3 is TGTGCCATCAGTGAGAGGACAGGGAAGGCCGGCTACACCTTC. It encodes CAISERTGKAGYTF.

V is TRBV19 and J is TRBJ1-4, with a possible D match to TRBD1 (6 bases). This CDR3 spans 14 amino acids. Looked up from germline, CDR1 is LNHDA and CDR2 is SQIVND (reference sequence). With 6 bases removed from V and 8 bases from J, the gap between germline ends came to 16 bases. The CDR3 sequence: CASSIGGGDEKLFF. For the CDR3, the DNA is TGTGCCAGTAGCATCGGAGGGGGGGACGAAAAACTGTTTTTT.